This TCR beta chain was sequenced in a study of T cells expressing NK-cell markers. TCRdb re-called the 5' RACE reads and catalogs CDR3 proteins one per entry, DNA excluded. The specimen's table records fewer than 200,000 distinct CDR3 sequences. In the case of this clonotype: Its antigen is as yet unknown.

CDR3 size: 14 residues. In germline, CDR1 is SGHRS, CDR2 YFSETQ. Study-level results: Whether expanded NKG2C+ T cell clones were HCMV-specific remained unclear.

Source material: blood T cells: a sorted CD56 or NKG2C T cell subset, CD4+ or CD8+ T cells, or bulk PBMC T cells (not recorded which). The receptor's source is a woman between 18 and 70 years old in good health. The chain carries TRBV5-1 and TRBJ2-1; TCRdb returns TRBD1, unconfirmable since there is no DNA. CDR3 sequence: CASSPRTGQGEQFF.